The 22 T cell receptor beta chains below all came from one sample that was sequenced in a study of T cells in women clearing cervical HPV infection. Method: immunoSEQ multiplex PCR; TCRdb's copy keeps in-frame clones and lacks some. The specimen's table records some 37,000 clones. Sequencing was done on a sample of blood buffy coat. The origin of the receptors is a woman between 18 and 69 years old with a cervical HPV16 infection that either progressed to CIN3+ or cleared (not recorded which).

For this clone: The read gets to within 3 residues of the CDR3 end, and the germline J gene fills in the rest. The chain couples TRBV6-1 to TRBJ2-3, with 9 bases aligning to TRBD1. The V gene end was trimmed by 3 bases and the J gene end by 2 bases; junction bases not matched to a gene: 3. The CDR3 totals 15 residues. CDR1 is MNHNS, CDR2 SASEGT, per germline. The CDR3 sequence is CASSDGTGHTDTQYF. CDR3 DNA (partial): TGTGCCAGCAGTGATGGGACAGGGCACACAGATACG.

Of note for this clone: The CDR3 is cut off 3 residues early in the read; its end comes from the germline J gene. The chain recombines TRBV10-3 with TRBJ2-1, with 10 positions matching TRBD1. The germline gives CDR1 ENHRY, CDR2 SYGVKD. V shed 0 bases and J 4 bases; nucleotides not matched to a gene: 3. This CDR3 is 16 amino acids long. CDR3 DNA, as far as it was read: TGTGCCATCAGTGAGTCGAGACAGGGGGCTTACAATGAG. Residues: CAISESRQGAYNE. The whole CDR3 protein is CAISESRQGAYNEQFF.

CDR3 protein: CASSFGGGETQYF. The DNA read from the CDR3 is TGTGCCAGCAGCTTTGGGGGGGGAGAGACC. The chain joins TRBV5-6 to TRBJ2-5, with 7 bases matching TRBD2. The read comes to an end 3 residues before the CDR3 does, leaving the germline J gene to fill in the end. Germline V gene data show CDR1 as SGHDT and CDR2 as YYEEEE. The CDR3 is made up of 13 amino acids. Losses at the gene ends were 2 bases for V and 4 bases for J; bases not matched to a gene: 2.

In the case of this clone: The sequence runs out 3 residues before the end of the CDR3; the remainder is reconstructed from the germline J gene. The chain links TRBV2 to TRBJ2-1, with 7 bases identical to TRBD2. The CDR3 contains 14 residues. V lost 5 bases to trimming and J lost 7 bases; unmatched junction nucleotides: 8. Germline-derived CDR1 and CDR2 are SNHLY and FYNNEI. CDR3 loop: CASSLPPGGNEQFF. The CDR3 DNA, read in part, is TGTGCCAGCAGTTTACCCCCCGGGGGGAATGAG.

A note on this clone: The CDR3 extends 3 residues past the end of the read, so its final part is completed from the germline J gene. The rearrangement uses TRBV18 and TRBJ2-2; 8 bases line up with TRBD1. This CDR3 has 13 amino acids. The germline CDR1 and CDR2 sequences are KGHSH and LQKENI. The CDR3 spells CASRTGMNSPLFF. CDR3 DNA (partial): TGTGCCAGCCGGACAGGGATGAATTCACCG.

Regarding this clone: The read comes to an end 3 residues before the CDR3 does, leaving the germline J gene to fill in the end. This rearrangement joins TRBV24-1 to TRBJ2-1; 10 nucleotides align to TRBD1. The CDR3 covers 16 residues. Germline CDR1 reads KGHDR; CDR2 reads SFDVKD. Trimming took 2 bases from V and 7 from J; bases not matched to a gene: 7. The CDR3 bases that were read are TGTGCCACCAGTGATTACGGGACAGGGGTCGGAAATGAG. Amino acid sequence: CATSDYGTGVGNE. The entire CDR3 protein reads CATSDYGTGVGNEQFF.

Notes on this clone: The CDR3 extends 3 residues past the end of the read, so its final part is completed from the germline J gene. The gene calls are TRBV18 and TRBJ1-1; maybe TRBD1 (5 bases). The CDR3 spans 12 residues. The germline V and J ends were trimmed by 8 bases and 0 bases, with 7 bases remaining between them. Per germline, CDR1 KGHSH and CDR2 LQKENI. CDR3 in amino acids: CASRDLNTEAFF. The part of the CDR3 DNA that was read is TGTGCCAGCCGGGACTTGAACACTGAA.

With regard to this clone: The CDR3 end falls 3 residues outside the read, so it is completed with the germline J gene. This chain uses TRBV19 with TRBJ1-2; D is uncertain. From germline, CDR1 is LNHDA and CDR2 SQIVND (reference sequence). The CDR3 contains 17 residues. The CDR3 DNA, read in part, is TGTGCCAGTAGTATTCGGTTTGCGGGCCTCAGCTCCTACGAC. It translates to CASSIRFAGLSSYD. The CDR3 as a whole reads CASSIRFAGLSSYDYTF.

Notes on this clone: The CDR3 end is not reached by the read, which stops 3 residues before it; the germline J gene fills it in. This chain joins TRBV29-1 and TRBJ2-1, with 8 positions matching TRBD2. Germline values: CDR1 SQVTM, CDR2 ANQGSEA. With V trimmed by 4 bases and J by 6 bases, 11 bases remained unmatched. CDR3 size: 15 residues. The DNA read from the CDR3 is TGCAGCGTTGGCCTCACTTCGGGGGGGGGCAATGAG. Encoded protein: CSVGLTSGGGNE. The CDR3 in full is CSVGLTSGGGNEQFF.

As for this clone: The read gets to within 3 residues of the CDR3 end, and the germline J gene fills in the rest. The chain couples TRBV13 to TRBJ2-3, with TRBD2 matching over 9 bases. The CDR3 is 15 amino acids. Per the germline V gene, CDR1 is PRHDT and CDR2 is FYEKMQ (reference sequence). The V gene end was trimmed by 4 bases and the J gene end by 5 bases; junction bases not matched to a gene: 7. CDR3 protein: CASSSQWRGGDTQYF. The CDR3 bases that were read are TGTGCCAGCAGCTCCCAGTGGCGGGGGGGAGATACG.

About this clone: Sequencing ends 3 residues short of the CDR3 end; the germline J gene provides the rest. The genes are TRBV19 and TRBJ1-5, with 8 bases matching TRBD1. The CDR3 totals 16 residues. V was clipped by 2 bases and J by 0 bases; unmatched bases: 3. Germline-derived CDR1 and CDR2 are LNHDA and SQIVND (reference sequence). CDR3 bases read: TGTGCCAGTAGTATACCGACAGGGGTTAGCAATCAGCCC. Translated, it gives CASSIPTGVSNQP. The whole CDR3 protein reads CASSIPTGVSNQPQHF.

As for this clone: The observed sequence ends 3 residues before the CDR3 terminus, with the missing tail filled in from the germline J gene. The rearrangement uses TRBV19 and TRBJ2-2; 9 nucleotides match TRBD1. The CDR3 covers 14 residues. CDR1 LNHDA and CDR2 SQIVND come from the germline V gene (reference sequence). CDR3 sequence: CASSIRDRDEKLFF. The sequenced part of the CDR3 DNA is TGTGCCAGTAGTATACGGGACAGGGATGAAAAG.

Concerning this clone: The read stops 3 residues short of the end of the CDR3; the missing end is completed from the germline J gene. The V and J genes are TRBV4-2 and TRBJ2-5; 14 positions agree with TRBD2. Trimming cost V 4 bases and J 4 bases; bases outside gene matches: 11. The CDR3 length is 18 residues. CDR1 is LGHNA and CDR2 is YNFKEQ in the germline V gene. CDR3 bases read: TGTGCCAGCAGCCGCGCGACTAGCGGGGGGGCCGTGGGAGAGACC. It translates to CASSRATSGGAVGET. The full CDR3 is CASSRATSGGAVGETQYF.

With regard to this clone: The read gets to within 3 residues of the CDR3 end, and the germline J gene fills in the rest. The rearrangement joins TRBV5-5 to TRBJ2-1; 7 positions match TRBD1. This CDR3 has 15 residues. With V trimmed by 2 bases and J by 2 bases, 4 bases remained unmatched. Germline-derived CDR1 and CDR2 are SGHKS and YYEKEE (reference sequence). The CDR3 loop reads CASSFTGTAYNEQFF. The DNA read from the CDR3 is TGTGCCAGCAGCTTTACCGGGACAGCCTACAATGAG.

A remark on this clone: The sequence runs out 3 residues before the end of the CDR3; the remainder is reconstructed from the germline J gene. This chain uses TRBV4-1 with TRBJ2-2; D may be TRBD1 (6 bases). The ends were cut back, 1 base at V and 0 bases at J, with 6 bases in the middle. This CDR3 is 15 amino acids long. CDR1 is MGHRA, CDR2 YSYEKL, per germline. The CDR3 reads CASSQGDTNTGELFF. Partial CDR3 DNA: TGCGCCAGCAGCCAAGGGGACACGAACACCGGGGAG.

A note on this clone: Read coverage stops 3 residues before the CDR3 terminus; the germline J gene supplies the remainder. V and J are TRBV2 and TRBJ2-1, with D perhaps TRBD1 (6 bases). Deletions cut 6 bases from V and 9 bases from J, with 18 bases between. This CDR3 is built from 14 residues. In germline, CDR1 is SNHLY, CDR2 FYNNEI. The DNA read from the CDR3 is TGTGCCAGCAGCGAAAATTCAGGGGCGGGTGAG. This sequence encodes CASSENSGAGE. The whole CDR3 is CASSENSGAGEQFF.

On this clone: With the read ending 3 residues before the CDR3 end, the germline J gene is used to fill in that end. J is TRBJ1-1 and V is TRBV19; no firm D call. With 2 bases removed from V and 0 bases from J, the gap between germline ends came to 4 bases. The CDR3 is 13 residues long. Germline V lookup: CDR1 LNHDA, CDR2 SQIVND (reference sequence). The sequenced part of the CDR3 DNA is TGTGCCAGTAGTATAATCATGAACACTGAA. The encoded protein is CASSIIMNTE. The CDR3 reads in full as CASSIIMNTEAFF. Complete variable domain (other parts from reference TRBV19 and TRBJ1-1): DGGITQSPKYLFRKEGQNVTLSCEQNLNHDAMYWYRQDPGQGLRLIYYSQIVNDFQKGDIAEGYSVSREKKESFPLTVTSAQKNPTAFYLCASSIIMNTEAFFGQGTRLTVV.

Concerning this clone itself: The sequence runs out 3 residues before the end of the CDR3; the remainder is reconstructed from the germline J gene. The chain carries TRBV19 and TRBJ2-3; possible D gene TRBD2, 7 bases. Germline V gene sequence: CDR1 LNHDA, CDR2 SQIVND (reference sequence). CDR3 size: 15 residues. Between the trimmed V and J ends, which lost 1 base and 1 base, there was a span of 9 bases. The part of the CDR3 DNA that was read is TGTGCCAGTAGTATAGCGGGGGGCCGCACAGATACG. Translated, it gives CASSIAGGRTDT. In full, the CDR3 is CASSIAGGRTDTQYF.

A remark on this clone: The missing CDR3 end, 3 residues past where the read stops, is filled in from the germline J gene. The chain employs TRBV5-1 and TRBJ1-4; the match to TRBD1 covers 9 bases. The CDR3 consists of 20 residues. Trimming cost V 1 base and J 0 bases; bases outside gene matches: 13. The germline CDR1 and CDR2 sequences are SGHRS and YFSETQ. The part of the CDR3 DNA that was read is TGCGCCAGCAGCTTGAGACCCCCGGGACAGGGATCCTCAACTAATGAAAAA. Amino acid sequence: CASSLRPPGQGSSTNEK. The entire CDR3 protein is CASSLRPPGQGSSTNEKLFF.

Points on this clone: With the read ending 3 residues before the CDR3 end, the germline J gene is used to fill in that end. The V call is TRBV2, the J call TRBJ2-1; TRBD1 matches 8 bases. The V gene end was trimmed by 6 bases and the J gene end by 4 bases; junction bases not matched to a gene: 5. The CDR3 is 14 residues long. The V gene's germline CDR1 is SNHLY and CDR2 FYNNEI. The sequenced part of the CDR3 DNA is TGTGCCAGCAGAAGACAGGGGCCGTACAATGAG. It specifies CASRRQGPYNE. The full CDR3 protein reads CASRRQGPYNEQFF.

Worth noting for this clone: Its ends do not fully match the called genes, so a read error is possible. The CDR3 end lies 3 residues beyond the end of the read and is filled in from the germline J gene. The chain has TRBV4-2 and TRBJ1-6; the D gene is possibly TRBD1 (5 bases). Germline V gene lookup returns CDR1 LGHNA and CDR2 YNFKEQ. This CDR3 spans 15 amino acids. The sequenced part of the CDR3 DNA is TGCGCCAGCAGCCAAGTCTTGGATCAGGGTTCACCC. Its translation is CASSQVLDQGSP. The CDR3 reads in full as CASSQVLDQGSPLHF.

About this clone itself: The read gets to within 3 residues of the CDR3 end, and the germline J gene fills in the rest. V gene TRBV30 combines with J gene TRBJ2-3; D gene ambiguous. Germline V gene lookup returns CDR1 GTSNPN and CDR2 SVGIG (reference sequence). V lost 7 bases, J lost 3 bases, and 20 bases lay in between. The CDR3 extends over 15 amino acids. The CDR3: CAYDPRWVGTDTQYF. CDR3 DNA (partial): TGTGCCTACGATCCTAGATGGGTGGGTACAGATACG.